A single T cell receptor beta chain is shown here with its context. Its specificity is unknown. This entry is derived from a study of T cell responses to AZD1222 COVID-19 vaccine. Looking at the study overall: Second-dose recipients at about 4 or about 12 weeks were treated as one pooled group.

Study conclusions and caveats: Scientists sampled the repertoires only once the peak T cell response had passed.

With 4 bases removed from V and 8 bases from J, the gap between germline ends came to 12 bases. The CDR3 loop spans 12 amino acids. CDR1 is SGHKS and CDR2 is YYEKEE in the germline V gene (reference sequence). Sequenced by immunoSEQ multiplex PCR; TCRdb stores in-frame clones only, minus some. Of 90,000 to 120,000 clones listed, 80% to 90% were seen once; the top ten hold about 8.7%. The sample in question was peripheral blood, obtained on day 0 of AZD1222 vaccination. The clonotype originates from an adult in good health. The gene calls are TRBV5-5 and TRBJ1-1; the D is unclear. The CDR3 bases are TGTGCCAGCAGCGATCAGTTTGGGGAAGCTTTCTTT. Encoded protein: CASSDQFGEAFF.